This entry lists 17 T cell receptor beta chains sequenced from one sample in a study of cytomegalovirus exposure and HLA in healthy donors. This PCR relied on a set of 60 Vbeta primers and 13 Jbeta primers. Method: immunoSEQ multiplex PCR; TCRdb's copy keeps in-frame clones and lacks some. The sample carries 170,000 or so clones, 70% to 80% recorded once. The sequenced material came from PBMCs. The receptors originated from a male donor in good health and CMV-seronegative.

The V call is TRBV6-5, the J call TRBJ2-3; TRBD1 matches at 8 bases. Germline CDR1 MNHEY, CDR2 SVGAGI. The CDR3 consists of 16 residues. With V trimmed by 4 bases and J by 4 bases, 10 bases remained unmatched. The CDR3 is CASSSTWTGNPDTQYF. The DNA for the CDR3 is TGTGCCAGCAGTTCCACTTGGACAGGGAACCCAGATACGCAGTATTTT.

This clone was seen a few times. The chain carries TRBV15 and TRBJ2-1; tentative D call: TRBD1 (6 bases). The V end lost 5 bases, the J end lost 8 bases, and 13 bases lay between the germline ends. The CDR3 totals 13 residues. The germline V gene has CDR1 LNHNV and CDR2 YYDKDF (reference sequence). The CDR3 spells CATSVGTGYEQFF. Here the CDR3 DNA reads TGTGCCACCAGCGTAGGTACAGGGTATGAGCAGTTCTTC.

This clone appeared once. The J gene is TRBJ1-2, the V gene TRBV19, with D perhaps TRBD1 (5 bases). V was trimmed by 3 bases and J by 4 bases, leaving 12 bases between them. The V gene's germline CDR1 is LNHDA and CDR2 SQIVND (reference sequence). There are 14 residues in the CDR3. CDR3 nucleotide sequence: TGTGCCAGTAGTATTGGAGGAGGGGTCTATGGCTACACCTTC. It translates to CASSIGGGVYGYTF.

The chain uses TRBV6-5 and TRBJ1-5, with unresolved D. Germline loops: CDR1 MNHEY, CDR2 SVGAGI. V was pared by 5 bases and J by 5 bases, with 13 bases between. This CDR3 has 14 amino acids. The CDR3 DNA reads TGTGCCAGCAGTCCTAGACTCCGGTATCAGCCCCAGCATTTT. Translated, it gives CASSPRLRYQPQHF.

The chain combines TRBV15 with TRBJ2-1, with D tentatively TRBD2 (5 bases). Trimming took 2 bases from V and 6 from J, leaving 14 bases between them. Germline-derived CDR1 and CDR2 are LNHNV and YYDKDF (reference sequence). The CDR3 has 15 residues. This CDR3 is CATSRSRGQLNEQFF. The CDR3 nucleotides are TGTGCCACCAGCAGAAGTAGAGGGCAGCTCAATGAGCAGTTCTTC.

The chain has TRBV28 and TRBJ1-1; TRBD1 is a possible D gene (6 bases). Germline V gene data show CDR1 as MDHEN and CDR2 as SYDVKM. The CDR3 is made up of 16 amino acids. V was shortened by 4 bases and J by 4 bases, with 19 bases between the two germline ends. CDR3 nucleotides: TGTGCCAGCAGTTCACCCAGGGGTGGGTGGGGCACTGAAGCTTTCTTT. It is translated as CASSSPRGGWGTEAFF.

This clone has just a few counts. The chain links TRBV9 to TRBJ2-1; the match to TRBD2 covers 11 bases. There are 20 residues in the CDR3. J was trimmed by 0 bases and V by 0 bases; bases with no gene match: 11. Germline V lookup: CDR1 SGDLS, CDR2 YYNGEE. The DNA of the CDR3 is TGTGCCAGCAGCGTAGGTTTAGCGGGAGGGATACCTAGCTCCTACAATGAGCAGTTCTTC. Encoded protein: CASSVGLAGGIPSSYNEQFF.

The chain combines TRBV19 with TRBJ2-7, with 10 bases fitting TRBD1. From germline, CDR1 is LNHDA and CDR2 SQIVND (reference sequence). CDR3 size: 15 residues. J was trimmed by 6 bases and V by 3 bases; bases with no gene match: 8. The CDR3 reads CASSITGTGVGEQYF. The DNA for the CDR3 is TGTGCCAGTAGTATTACGGGGACAGGGGTTGGCGAGCAGTACTTC.

This clone was observed a few times. The chain combines TRBV27 with TRBJ1-6; D possibly corresponds to TRBD1 (6 bases). Trimming removed 6 bases from V and 3 bases from J, with 9 bases in between. Germline values: CDR1 MNHEY, CDR2 SMNVEV (reference sequence). CDR3 length: 14 residues. The CDR3 loop is CASRMGHYNSPLHF. The CDR3 nucleotides are TGTGCCAGCAGAATGGGACACTATAATTCACCCCTCCACTTT.

The rearrangement joins TRBV4-1 to TRBJ1-1, with D possibly matching TRBD1 (5 bases). The CDR3 is 14 amino acids. Per the germline V gene, CDR1 is MGHRA and CDR2 is YSYEKL. V lost 1 base and J 3 bases, leaving 9 bases between the germline ends. The CDR3 is CASSQAGRDTEAFF. The CDR3, as DNA: TGCGCCAGCAGCCAAGCAGGGAGGGACACTGAAGCTTTCTTT.

This chain joins TRBV6-5 and TRBJ1-2; no definite D call. Germline assignment: CDR1 MNHEY and CDR2 SVGAGI. CDR3 length: 14 amino acids. The germline V and J ends were trimmed by 7 bases and 8 bases, with 20 bases remaining between them. CDR3 DNA: TGTGCCAGCACCCCCGAGCGGACGGGCGGGGGCTACACCTTC. Encoded protein: CASTPERTGGGYTF.

The gene calls are TRBV28 and TRBJ2-7, with a possible D match to TRBD2 (6 bases). The V end was cut by 9 bases, the J end by 3 bases, with 15 bases between. This CDR3 has 13 residues. CDR1 is MDHEN, CDR2 SYDVKM, per germline. CDR3: CASLRDSRYEQYF. For the CDR3, the DNA is TGTGCCAGTCTTCGGGACTCCCGCTACGAGCAGTACTTC.

Notes on this clone: Other DNA sequences in this sample translate to the same CDR3. This chain joins TRBV6-5 and TRBJ1-1; possibly TRBD1 for D (5 bases). Trimming left V 0 bases short and J 1 base short, with 6 bases between. The CDR3 extends over 14 amino acids. The germline V gene has CDR1 MNHEY and CDR2 SVGAGI. The CDR3: CASSYSGGNTEAFF. In DNA form, the CDR3 reads TGTGCCAGCAGTTACTCCGGGGGGAACACTGAAGCTTTCTTT.

The V and J genes are TRBV5-4 and TRBJ2-3; a possible D gene is TRBD2 (6 bases). This CDR3 region has 14 residues. CDR1 and CDR2 (germline): SGHNT, YYREEE (reference sequence). Trimming pared 3 bases from V and 4 bases from J, leaving 12 bases between. As DNA, the CDR3 is TGTGCCAGCAGCTCTAGCCGGGGGTCAGATACGCAGTATTTT. It encodes CASSSSRGSDTQYF.

The V gene is TRBV28, the J gene TRBJ2-1; 8 nucleotides align to TRBD2. This CDR3 has 16 residues. Trimming at V came to 3 bases and at J to 4 bases, leaving 8 bases not matched to a gene. The germline CDR1 and CDR2 sequences are MDHEN and SYDVKM. CDR3 in amino acids: CASSFSFGGGYNEQFF. The DNA for the CDR3 is TGTGCCAGCAGTTTCTCTTTCGGGGGGGGGTACAATGAGCAGTTCTTC.

This chain joins TRBV9 and TRBJ1-5, with D perhaps TRBD1 (5 bases). CDR1 is SGDLS and CDR2 is YYNGEE in the germline V gene. Deletions cut 4 bases from V and 6 bases from J, with 14 bases between. The CDR3 length is 14 residues. The CDR3 sequence: CASSPSRGGQPQHF. The CDR3 DNA follows: TGTGCCAGCAGCCCAAGTAGGGGTGGTCAGCCCCAGCATTTT.

This clone occurred once. This rearrangement joins TRBV7-6 to TRBJ2-3; D gene unclear. V lost 3 bases and J 5 bases, leaving 12 bases between the germline ends. In germline, CDR1 is SGHVS, CDR2 FNYEAQ. The CDR3 is 14 amino acids. CDR3 coding DNA: TGTGCCAGCAGCTTTGGCGAGGCCAAAGATACGCAGTATTTT. Its protein product is CASSFGEAKDTQYF.